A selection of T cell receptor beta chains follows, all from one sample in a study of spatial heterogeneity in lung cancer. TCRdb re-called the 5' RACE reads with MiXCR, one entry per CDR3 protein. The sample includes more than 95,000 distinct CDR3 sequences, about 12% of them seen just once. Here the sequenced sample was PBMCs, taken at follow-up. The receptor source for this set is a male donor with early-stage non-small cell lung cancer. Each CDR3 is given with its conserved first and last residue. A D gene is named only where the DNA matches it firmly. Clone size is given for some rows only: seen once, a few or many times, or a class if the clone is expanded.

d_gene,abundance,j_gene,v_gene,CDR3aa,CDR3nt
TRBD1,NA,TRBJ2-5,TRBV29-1,CSVTWTGRETQYF,TGCAGCGTTACCTGGACAGGGAGAGAGACCCAGTACTTC
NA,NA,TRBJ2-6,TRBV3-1,CASSRDGGGGANVLTF,TGTGCCAGCAGCCGAGATGGTGGCGGTGGGGCCAACGTCCTGACTTTC
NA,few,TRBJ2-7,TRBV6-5,CASSRSRGSSYEQYF,TGTGCCAGCAGCCGATCGAGGGGAAGCTCCTACGAGCAGTACTTC
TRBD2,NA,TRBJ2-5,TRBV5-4,CASSLTSGGAETQYF,TGTGCCAGCAGCTTGACTAGCGGGGGGGCAGAGACCCAGTACTTC
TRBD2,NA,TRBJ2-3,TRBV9,CASSLSGDYTDTQYF,TGTGCCAGCAGCCTCAGCGGGGACTACACAGATACGCAGTATTTT
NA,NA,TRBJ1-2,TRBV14,CASSQGPQSYGYTF,TGTGCCAGCAGCCAAGGACCACAATCCTATGGCTACACCTTC
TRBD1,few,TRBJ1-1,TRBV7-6,CASSPDRGRAFF,TGTGCCAGCAGCCCGGACAGGGGTAGAGCTTTCTTT
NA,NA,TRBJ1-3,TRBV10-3,CAISSPISGNTIYF,TGTGCCATCTCGAGCCCGATCTCTGGAAACACCATATATTTT
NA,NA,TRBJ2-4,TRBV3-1,CASSQDRPDLAKNIQYF,TGTGCCAGCAGCCAAGATAGGCCTGATCTAGCCAAAAACATTCAGTACTTC
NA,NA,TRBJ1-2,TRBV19,CACAGAASLNYGYTF,TGTGCCTGCGCGGGGGCCGCCAGCCTCAACTATGGCTACACCTTC
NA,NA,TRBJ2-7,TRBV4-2,CASSQDPGRADEQYF,TGTGCCAGCAGCCAAGATCCGGGCAGGGCCGACGAGCAGTACTTC
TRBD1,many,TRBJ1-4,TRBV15,CATSRDPPDRGGEKLFF,TGTGCCACCAGCAGAGATCCTCCGGACAGGGGAGGGGAAAAACTGTTTTTT
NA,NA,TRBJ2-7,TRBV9,CASSPTTDYEQYF,TGTGCCAGCAGCCCCACGACAGACTACGAGCAGTACTTC
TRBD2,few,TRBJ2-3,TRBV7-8,CASSARGGLTDTQYF,TGTGCCAGCAGCGCTCGGGGGGGCCTCACAGATACGCAGTATTTT
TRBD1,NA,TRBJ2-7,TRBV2,CASSAAGGWYEQYF,TGTGCCAGCAGTGCCGCAGGGGGCTGGTACGAGCAGTACTTC
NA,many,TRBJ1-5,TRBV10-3,CAISESARSTDNQPQHF,TGTGCCATCAGTGAGTCGGCGAGGTCGACAGACAATCAGCCCCAGCATTTT
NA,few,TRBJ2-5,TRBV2,CASSASALQETQYF,TGTGCCAGCAGTGCCAGCGCCCTCCAAGAGACCCAGTACTTC
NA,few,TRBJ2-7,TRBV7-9,CASSLAGILVYEQYF,TGTGCCAGCAGCTTAGCCGGGATCCTTGTTTACGAGCAGTACTTC
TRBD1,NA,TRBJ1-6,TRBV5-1,CASSLPGQGKNSPLHF,TGCGCCAGCAGCCTCCCGGGACAGGGGAAGAATTCACCCCTCCACTTT
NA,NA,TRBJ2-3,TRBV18,CASSPRRGGGTDTQYF,TGTGCCAGCTCACCACGTCGTGGCGGGGGCACAGATACGCAGTATTTT
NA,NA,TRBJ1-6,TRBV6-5,CASSYRQAWGSPLHF,TGTGCCAGCAGTTACCGACAGGCCTGGGGTTCACCCCTCCACTTT
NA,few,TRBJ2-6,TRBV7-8,CASSIASGQGKFSGANVLTF,TGTGCCAGCAGCATAGCGTCCGGGCAGGGGAAATTCTCTGGGGCCAACGTCCTGACTTTC
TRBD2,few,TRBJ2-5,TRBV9,CASSVSGARETQYF,TGTGCCAGCAGCGTTAGCGGGGCCCGCGAGACCCAGTACTTC
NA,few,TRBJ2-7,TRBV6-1,CATPDPHSSYEQYF,TGTGCCACCCCTGACCCACATAGCTCCTACGAGCAGTACTTC
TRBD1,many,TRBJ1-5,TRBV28,CASSFHQIYRGRSGYQPQHF,TGTGCCAGCAGTTTTCACCAGATATACAGGGGGCGATCCGGCTATCAGCCCCAGCATTTT
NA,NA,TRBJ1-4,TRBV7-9,CASSLSAGKLFF,TGTGCCAGCAGTCTCTCGGCTGGAAAACTGTTTTTT
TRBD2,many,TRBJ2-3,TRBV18,CASSPPWTSETDTQYF,TGTGCCAGCTCACCACCGTGGACTAGCGAGACAGATACGCAGTATTTT
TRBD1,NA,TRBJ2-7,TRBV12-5,CASGLTGGHEQYF,TGTGCTAGTGGTTTGACAGGGGGACACGAGCAGTACTTC
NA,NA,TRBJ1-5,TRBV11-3,CASSQGRQPQHF,TGTGCCAGCAGCCAGGGGAGACAGCCCCAGCATTTT
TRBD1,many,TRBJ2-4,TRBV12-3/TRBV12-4,CASSLTGEKSRNIQYF,TGTGCCAGCAGTTTGACAGGGGAAAAATCACGAAACATTCAGTACTTC
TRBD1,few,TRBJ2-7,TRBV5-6,CASSTPGQRPYEQYF,TGTGCCAGCAGCACACCGGGACAGAGACCCTACGAGCAGTACTTC
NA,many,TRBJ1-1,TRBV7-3,CASSLVVNTEAFF,TGTGCCAGCAGCTTAGTAGTGAACACTGAAGCTTTCTTT
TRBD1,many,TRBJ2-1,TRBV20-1,CSATGTGSEQFF,TGCAGTGCCACCGGGACAGGGAGTGAGCAGTTCTTC
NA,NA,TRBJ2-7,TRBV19,CASSSTVEQYF,TGTGCCAGTAGTTCGACAGTCGAGCAGTACTTC
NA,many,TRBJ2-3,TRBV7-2,CASSSTDTDTQYF,TGTGCCAGCAGTTCTACCGACACAGATACGCAGTATTTT
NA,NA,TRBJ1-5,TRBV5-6,CASGDRFSNQPQHF,TGTGCCAGCGGGGATAGGTTCAGCAATCAGCCCCAGCATTTT
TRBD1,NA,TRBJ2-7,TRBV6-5,CASTGQGPEQYF,TGTGCCAGCACTGGACAGGGGCCCGAGCAGTACTTC
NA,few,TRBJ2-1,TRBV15,CATSPRVSSYNEQFF,TGTGCCACCAGCCCTCGAGTAAGCTCCTACAATGAGCAGTTCTTC
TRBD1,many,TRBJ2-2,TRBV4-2,CASSPIGQGSGELFF,TGTGCCAGCAGCCCAATCGGACAGGGATCCGGGGAGCTGTTTTTT
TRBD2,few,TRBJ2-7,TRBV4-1,CASSRTALAGGEQYF,TGCGCCAGCAGTCGCACGGCCCTAGCGGGGGGCGAGCAGTACTTC
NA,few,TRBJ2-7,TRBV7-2,CASSLDVATYEQYF,TGTGCCAGCAGCCTAGACGTAGCCACCTACGAGCAGTACTTC
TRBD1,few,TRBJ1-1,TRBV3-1,CASSPTPGTARWAEAFF,TGTGCCAGCAGCCCCACCCCCGGGACAGCGAGATGGGCTGAAGCTTTCTTT
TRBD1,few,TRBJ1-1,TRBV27,CASSTGQGWPEAFF,TGTGCCAGCAGTACGGGACAGGGGTGGCCTGAAGCTTTCTTT
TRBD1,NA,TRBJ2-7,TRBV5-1,CASSLGTGQGRYEQYF,TGCGCCAGCAGCTTGGGCACGGGACAGGGAAGGTACGAGCAGTACTTC
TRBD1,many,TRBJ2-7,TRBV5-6,CASSLSGTDYEQYF,TGTGCCAGCAGCTTATCCGGGACAGACTACGAGCAGTACTTC
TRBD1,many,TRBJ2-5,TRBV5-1,CASSYDRAQETQYF,TGCGCCAGCAGCTACGACAGGGCTCAAGAGACCCAGTACTTC
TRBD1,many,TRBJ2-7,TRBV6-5,CASSYSTPGQGLDEQYF,TGTGCCAGCAGTTACTCGACCCCGGGACAGGGCTTGGACGAGCAGTACTTC
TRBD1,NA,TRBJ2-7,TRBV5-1,CASSLGVTGDEQYF,TGCGCCAGCAGCTTGGGGGTGACAGGGGACGAGCAGTACTTC
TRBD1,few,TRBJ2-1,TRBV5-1,CASRTLRGQGKGSYNEQFF,TGCGCCAGCAGGACGTTAAGGGGACAGGGGAAGGGCTCCTACAATGAGCAGTTCTTC
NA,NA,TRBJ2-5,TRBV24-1,CATAENTVAETQYF,TGTGCCACCGCCGAGAATACGGTAGCAGAGACCCAGTACTTC
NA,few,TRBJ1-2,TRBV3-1,CASSQGGPNGYTF,TGTGCCAGCAGCCAAGGAGGACCCAATGGCTACACCTTC
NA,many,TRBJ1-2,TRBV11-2,CASSLDPGAAFGYTF,TGTGCCAGCAGCTTAGATCCGGGAGCCGCCTTCGGCTACACCTTC